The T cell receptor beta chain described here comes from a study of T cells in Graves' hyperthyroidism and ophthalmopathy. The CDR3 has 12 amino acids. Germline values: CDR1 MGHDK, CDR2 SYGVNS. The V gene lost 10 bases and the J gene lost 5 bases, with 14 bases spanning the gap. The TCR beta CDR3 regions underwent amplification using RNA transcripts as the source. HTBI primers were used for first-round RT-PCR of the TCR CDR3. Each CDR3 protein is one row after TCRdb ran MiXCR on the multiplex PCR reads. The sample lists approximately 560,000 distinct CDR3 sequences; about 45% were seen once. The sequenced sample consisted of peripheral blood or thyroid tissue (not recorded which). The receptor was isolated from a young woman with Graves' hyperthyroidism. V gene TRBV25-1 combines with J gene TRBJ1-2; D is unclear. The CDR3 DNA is TGTGCCATAAGGTTAGGGCAATATGGCTACACCTTC. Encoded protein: CAIRLGQYGYTF.